This T cell receptor (beta chain) was recovered during a study of blood T cells in healthy people across ages. Study-wide points: Estimates based on one million T cells were treated as lower bounds.

This clonotype has a count of ten or more. What it binds is unknown. V lost 6 bases, J lost 3 bases, and 1 base stayed unmatched. The CDR3 contains 13 residues. The germline CDR1 and CDR2 sequences are MNHEY and SMNVEV (reference sequence). A sample-barcoded 5' primer and a J-beta primer mix were used in a second PCR of about 6 to 12 cycles. A single record per CDR3 protein comes from TCRdb applying MiXCR to the 5' RACE reads. The sample records hundreds of thousands of distinct CDR3 sequences, 25% to 30% being singletons. Sequenced sample: blood. The chain uses TRBV27 and TRBJ2-7; TRBD2 agrees at 11 bases. The sequence derives from an elderly woman in good health. The CDR3 spells CASRTSGDYEQYF. In DNA, the CDR3 is TGTGCCAGCAGGACTAGCGGGGACTACGAGCAGTACTTC.